This TCR beta chain is drawn from a study of blood T cell repertoires in COVID-19. Under the authors' procedure: By means of reference gene primer amplification, nucleated cell counts were estimated. Assay: immunoSEQ multiplex PCR; the TCRdb copy retains only in-frame clones and omits some. D and trimming come from the DNA, and the V and J calls and clone size come from that table. The sample yields about 53,000 clones, just under 85% seen once. V was clipped by 0 bases and J by 1 base, with 12 bases between them. CDR3 length: 16 residues. CDR1 and CDR2 (germline): LGHNT, FRNRAP. Sequencing input: peripheral blood. The J gene is TRBJ1-1, the V gene TRBV12-5; D remains unclear. This sequence originates from a human donor in a cohort sampled during active COVID-19. The CDR3 here is CASGLVRNEGNTEAFF. The CDR3 DNA reads TGTGCTAGTGGTTTGGTACGAAATGAGGGGAACACTGAAGCTTTCTTT. The whole variable domain, remainder taken from reference TRBV12-5 and TRBJ1-1, is DARVTQTPRHKVTEMGQEVTMRCQPILGHNTVFWYRQTMMQGLELLAYFRNRAPLDDSGMPKDRFSAEMPDATLATLKIQPSEPRDSAVYFCASGLVRNEGNTEAFFGQGTRLTVV.